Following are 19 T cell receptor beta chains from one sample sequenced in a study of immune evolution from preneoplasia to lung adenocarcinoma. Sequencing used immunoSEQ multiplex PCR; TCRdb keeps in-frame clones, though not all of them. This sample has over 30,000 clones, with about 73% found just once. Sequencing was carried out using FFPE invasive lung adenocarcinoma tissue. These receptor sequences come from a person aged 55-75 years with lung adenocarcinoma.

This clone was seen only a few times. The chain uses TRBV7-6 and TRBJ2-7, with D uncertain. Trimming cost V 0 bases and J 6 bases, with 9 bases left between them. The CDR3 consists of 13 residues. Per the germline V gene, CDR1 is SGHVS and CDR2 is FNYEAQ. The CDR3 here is CASSLATLREQYF. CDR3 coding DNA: TGTGCCAGCAGCTTAGCTACATTACGCGAGCAGTACTTC.

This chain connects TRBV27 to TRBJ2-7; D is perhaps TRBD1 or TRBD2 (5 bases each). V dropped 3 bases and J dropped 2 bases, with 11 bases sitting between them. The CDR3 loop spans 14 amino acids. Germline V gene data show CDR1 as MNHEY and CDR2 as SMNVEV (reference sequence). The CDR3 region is CASSLRQGAYEQYF. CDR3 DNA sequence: TGTGCCAGCAGTTTGCGGCAGGGAGCCTACGAGCAGTACTTC.

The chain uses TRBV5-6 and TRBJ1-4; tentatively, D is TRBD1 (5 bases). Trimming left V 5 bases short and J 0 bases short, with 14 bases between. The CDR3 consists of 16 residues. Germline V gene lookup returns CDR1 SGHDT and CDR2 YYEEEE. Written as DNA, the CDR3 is TGTGCCAGCAGTCCAGGGCCGGCTGCAACTAATGAAAAACTGTTTTTT. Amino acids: CASSPGPAATNEKLFF.

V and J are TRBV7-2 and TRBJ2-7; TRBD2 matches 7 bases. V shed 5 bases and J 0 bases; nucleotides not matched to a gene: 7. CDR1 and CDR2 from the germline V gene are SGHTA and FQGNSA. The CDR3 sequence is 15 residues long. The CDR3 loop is CASSKTSAPSYEQYF. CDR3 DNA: TGTGCCAGCAGCAAAACTAGCGCGCCCTCCTACGAGCAGTACTTC. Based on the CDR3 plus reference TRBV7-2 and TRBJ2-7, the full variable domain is GAGVSQSPSNKVTEKGKDVELRCDPISGHTALYWYRQSLGQGLEFLIYFQGNSAPDKSGLPSDRFSAERTGGSVSTLTIQRTQQEDSAVYLCASSKTSAPSYEQYFGPGTRLTVT.

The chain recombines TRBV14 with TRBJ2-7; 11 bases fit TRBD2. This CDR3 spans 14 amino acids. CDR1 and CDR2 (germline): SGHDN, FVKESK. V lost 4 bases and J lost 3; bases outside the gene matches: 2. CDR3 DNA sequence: TGTGCCAGCAGCCCCGGGACTAGCGGCTACGAGCAGTACTTC. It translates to CASSPGTSGYEQYF.

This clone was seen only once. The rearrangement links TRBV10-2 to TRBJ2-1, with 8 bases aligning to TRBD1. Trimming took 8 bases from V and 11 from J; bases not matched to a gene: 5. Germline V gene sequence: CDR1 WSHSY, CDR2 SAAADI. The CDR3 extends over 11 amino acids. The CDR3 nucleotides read TGCGCCAGCGTAGACAGGGGTAAGCAGTTCTTC. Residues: CASVDRGKQFF.

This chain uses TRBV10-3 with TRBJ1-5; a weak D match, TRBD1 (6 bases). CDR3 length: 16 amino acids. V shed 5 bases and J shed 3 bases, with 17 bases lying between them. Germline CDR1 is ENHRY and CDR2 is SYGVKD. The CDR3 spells CAISQRAGTNNQPQHF. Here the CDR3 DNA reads TGTGCCATCAGTCAACGCGCCGGGACAAACAATCAGCCCCAGCATTTT.

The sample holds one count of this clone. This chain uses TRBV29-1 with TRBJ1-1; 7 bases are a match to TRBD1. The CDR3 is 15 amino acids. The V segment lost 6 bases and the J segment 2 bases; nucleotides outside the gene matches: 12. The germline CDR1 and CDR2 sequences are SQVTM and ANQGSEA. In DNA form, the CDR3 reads TGCAGCGTGAGGGGGCTGAAAGGGGGTAACACTGAAGCTTTCTTT. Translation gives CSVRGLKGGNTEAFF.

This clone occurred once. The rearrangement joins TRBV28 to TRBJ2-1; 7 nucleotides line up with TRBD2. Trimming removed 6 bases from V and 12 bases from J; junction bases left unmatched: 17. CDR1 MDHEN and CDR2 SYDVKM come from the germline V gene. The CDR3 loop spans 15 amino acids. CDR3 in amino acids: CASSTGLADRAGQFF. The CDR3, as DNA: TGTGCCAGCAGCACCGGGCTAGCGGACCGGGCGGGGCAGTTCTTC.

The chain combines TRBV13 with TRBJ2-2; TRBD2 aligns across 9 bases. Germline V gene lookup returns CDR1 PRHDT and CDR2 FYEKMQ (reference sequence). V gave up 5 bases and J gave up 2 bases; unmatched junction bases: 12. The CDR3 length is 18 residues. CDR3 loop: CASSRLLWTSDNTGELFF. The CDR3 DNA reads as TGTGCCAGCAGCCGGCTGCTCTGGACTAGCGATAACACCGGGGAGCTGTTTTTT.

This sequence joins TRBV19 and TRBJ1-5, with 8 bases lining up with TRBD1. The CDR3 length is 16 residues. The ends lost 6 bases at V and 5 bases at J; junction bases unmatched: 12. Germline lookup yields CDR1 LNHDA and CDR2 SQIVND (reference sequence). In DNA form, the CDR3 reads TGTGCCAGTAGGACCACCGGGACAGGCCGAGATCAGCCCCAGCATTTT. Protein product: CASRTTGTGRDQPQHF.

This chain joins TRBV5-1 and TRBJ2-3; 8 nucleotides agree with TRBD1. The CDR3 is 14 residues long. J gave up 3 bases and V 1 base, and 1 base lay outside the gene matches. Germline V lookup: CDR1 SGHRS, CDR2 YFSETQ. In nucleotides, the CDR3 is TGCGCCAGCAGCTTGAGGACAGGGACAGATACGCAGTATTTT. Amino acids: CASSLRTGTDTQYF.

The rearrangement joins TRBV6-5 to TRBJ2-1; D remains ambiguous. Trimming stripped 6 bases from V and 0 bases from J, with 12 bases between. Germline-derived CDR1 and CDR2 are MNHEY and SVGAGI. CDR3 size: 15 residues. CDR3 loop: CASRHRRSSYNEQFF. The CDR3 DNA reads TGTGCCAGCAGACACCGGCGAAGCTCCTACAATGAGCAGTTCTTC.

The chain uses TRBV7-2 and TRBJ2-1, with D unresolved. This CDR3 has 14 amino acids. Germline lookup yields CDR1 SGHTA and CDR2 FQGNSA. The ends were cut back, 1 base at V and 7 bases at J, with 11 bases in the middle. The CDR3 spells CASSLGWTSNEQFF. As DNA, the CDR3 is TGTGCCAGCAGCTTAGGTTGGACCTCTAATGAGCAGTTCTTC.

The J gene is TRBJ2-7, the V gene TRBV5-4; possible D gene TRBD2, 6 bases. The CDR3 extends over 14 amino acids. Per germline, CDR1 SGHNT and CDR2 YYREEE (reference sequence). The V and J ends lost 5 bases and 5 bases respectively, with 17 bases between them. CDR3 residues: CASSSRDSSHEQYF. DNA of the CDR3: TGTGCCAGCAGTAGCCGGGACTCATCCCACGAGCAGTACTTC.

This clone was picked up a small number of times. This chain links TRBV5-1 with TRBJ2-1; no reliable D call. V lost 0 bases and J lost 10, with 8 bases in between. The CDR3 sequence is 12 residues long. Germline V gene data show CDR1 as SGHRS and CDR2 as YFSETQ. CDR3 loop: CASSLGDREQFF. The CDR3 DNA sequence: TGCGCCAGCAGCTTGGGAGACCGGGAGCAGTTCTTC.

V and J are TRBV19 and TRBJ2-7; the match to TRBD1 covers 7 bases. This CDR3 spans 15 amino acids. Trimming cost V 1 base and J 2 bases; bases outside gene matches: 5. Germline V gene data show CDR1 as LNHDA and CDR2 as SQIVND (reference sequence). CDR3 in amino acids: CASSIGQGETYEQYF. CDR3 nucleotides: TGTGCCAGTAGTATAGGACAGGGAGAAACCTACGAGCAGTACTTC.

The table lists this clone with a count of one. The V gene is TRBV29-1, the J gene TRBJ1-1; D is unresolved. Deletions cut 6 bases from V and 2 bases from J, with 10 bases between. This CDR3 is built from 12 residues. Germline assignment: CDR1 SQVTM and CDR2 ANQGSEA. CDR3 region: CSVRRGNTEAFF. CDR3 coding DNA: TGCAGCGTCCGCCGGGGAAACACTGAAGCTTTCTTT.

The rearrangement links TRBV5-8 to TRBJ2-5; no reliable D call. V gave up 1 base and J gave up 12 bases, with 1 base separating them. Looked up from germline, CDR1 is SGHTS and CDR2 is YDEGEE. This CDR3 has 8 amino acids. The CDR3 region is CASSLKYF. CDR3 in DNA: TGTGCCAGCAGCTTGAAGTACTTC. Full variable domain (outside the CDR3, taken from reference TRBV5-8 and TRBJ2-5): EAGVTQSPTHLIKTRGQQATLRCSPISGHTSVYWYQQALGLGLQFLLWYDEGEERNRGNFPPRFSGRQFPNYSSELNVNALELEDSALYLCASSLKYFGPGTRLLVL.